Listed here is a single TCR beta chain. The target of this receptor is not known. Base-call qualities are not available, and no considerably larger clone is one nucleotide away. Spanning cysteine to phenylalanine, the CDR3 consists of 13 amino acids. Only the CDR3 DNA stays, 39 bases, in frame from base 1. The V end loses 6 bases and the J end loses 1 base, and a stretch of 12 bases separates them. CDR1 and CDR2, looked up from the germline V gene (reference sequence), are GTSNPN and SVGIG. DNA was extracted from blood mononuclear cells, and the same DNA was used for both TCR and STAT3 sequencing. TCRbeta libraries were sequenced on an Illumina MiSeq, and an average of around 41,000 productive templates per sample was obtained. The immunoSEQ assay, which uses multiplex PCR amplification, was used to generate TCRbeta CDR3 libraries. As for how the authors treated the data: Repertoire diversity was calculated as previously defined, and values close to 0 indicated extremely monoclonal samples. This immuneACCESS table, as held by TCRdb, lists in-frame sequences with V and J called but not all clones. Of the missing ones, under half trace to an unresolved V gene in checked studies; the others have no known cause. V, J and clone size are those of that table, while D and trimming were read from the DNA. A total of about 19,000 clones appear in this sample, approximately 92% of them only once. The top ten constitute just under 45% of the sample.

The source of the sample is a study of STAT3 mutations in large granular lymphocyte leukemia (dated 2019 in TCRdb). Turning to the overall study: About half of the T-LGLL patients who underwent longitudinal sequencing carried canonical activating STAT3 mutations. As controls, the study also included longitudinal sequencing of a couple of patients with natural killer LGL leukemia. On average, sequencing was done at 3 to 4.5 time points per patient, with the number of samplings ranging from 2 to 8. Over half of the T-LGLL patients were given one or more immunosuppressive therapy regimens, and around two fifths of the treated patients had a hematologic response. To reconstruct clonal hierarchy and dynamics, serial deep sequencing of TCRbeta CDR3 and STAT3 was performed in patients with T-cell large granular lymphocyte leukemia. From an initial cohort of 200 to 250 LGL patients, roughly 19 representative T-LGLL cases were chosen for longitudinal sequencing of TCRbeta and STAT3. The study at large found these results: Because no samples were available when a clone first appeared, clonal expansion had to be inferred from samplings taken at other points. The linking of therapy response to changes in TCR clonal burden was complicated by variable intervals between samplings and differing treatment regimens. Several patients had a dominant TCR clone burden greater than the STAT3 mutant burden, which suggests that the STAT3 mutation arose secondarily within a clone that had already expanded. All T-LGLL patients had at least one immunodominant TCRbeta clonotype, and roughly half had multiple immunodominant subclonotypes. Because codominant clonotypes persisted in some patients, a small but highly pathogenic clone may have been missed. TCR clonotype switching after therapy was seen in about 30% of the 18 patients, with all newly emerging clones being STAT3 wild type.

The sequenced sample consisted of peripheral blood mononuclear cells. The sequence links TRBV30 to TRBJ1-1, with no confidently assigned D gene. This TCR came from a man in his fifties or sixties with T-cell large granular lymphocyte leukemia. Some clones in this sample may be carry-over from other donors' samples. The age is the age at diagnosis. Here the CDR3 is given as CACRLSGNTEAFF. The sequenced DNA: TGTGCCTGCAGGTTGTCGGGGAACACTGAAGCTTTCTTT.